This T cell receptor beta chain was captured by sequencing in a study of OX40 agonist ivuxolimab in advanced cancers. Whole-study context: Patients were infused with ivuxolimab every 2 weeks at 0.01 to 10 mg/kg. About 42% of patients had received prior checkpoint inhibitor therapy.

Germline V gene sequence: CDR1 SGHVS, CDR2 FQNEAQ. The CDR3 has 14 amino acids. Trimming removed 9 bases at V and 3 bases at J, with 16 bases between. Profiling relied on immunoSEQ multiplex PCR, and the TCRdb table lists in-frame clones only, not all of them. The sample gives roughly 100,000 clones, 92% of which show up once; 3.4% is in the top ten. This TCR was sampled from an adult with an advanced solid tumor such as melanoma, head and neck, liver or kidney cancer. The material sequenced was CD4+ or CD8+ T cells sorted from blood, taken in a trial of the OX40 agonist ivuxolimab. The V gene is TRBV7-8, the J gene TRBJ2-3; D remains unclear. The DNA for the CDR3 is TGTGCCAGTGGTCCGATACTGGGGACAGATACGCAGTATTTT. Translating it yields CASGPILGTDTQYF.